This T cell receptor (beta chain) emerged from a study of T cells in Graves' hyperthyroidism and ophthalmopathy. This clonotype was seen repeatedly, ten times or more. TCR beta CDR3 regions were amplified from RNA transcripts. When the TCR CDR3 underwent first-round RT-PCR, the HTBI primer set was used. TCRdb used MiXCR to reprocess the multiplex PCR reads, holding one entry per CDR3 protein. The data show hundreds of thousands of distinct CDR3 sequences, approximately 22% seen once. This TCR was recovered from a woman in her 70s with Graves' ophthalmopathy. Material for sequencing was blood.

Written as DNA, the CDR3 is TGTGCCAGCAGTTTAGGGCAGCTTAACACTGAAGCTTTCTTT. This sequence encodes CASSLGQLNTEAFF. The chain is built from TRBV12-3 or TRBV12-4 and TRBJ1-1; D gene uncertain. The CDR3 spans 14 residues. Trimming left V 1 base short and J 2 bases short, with 8 bases between.